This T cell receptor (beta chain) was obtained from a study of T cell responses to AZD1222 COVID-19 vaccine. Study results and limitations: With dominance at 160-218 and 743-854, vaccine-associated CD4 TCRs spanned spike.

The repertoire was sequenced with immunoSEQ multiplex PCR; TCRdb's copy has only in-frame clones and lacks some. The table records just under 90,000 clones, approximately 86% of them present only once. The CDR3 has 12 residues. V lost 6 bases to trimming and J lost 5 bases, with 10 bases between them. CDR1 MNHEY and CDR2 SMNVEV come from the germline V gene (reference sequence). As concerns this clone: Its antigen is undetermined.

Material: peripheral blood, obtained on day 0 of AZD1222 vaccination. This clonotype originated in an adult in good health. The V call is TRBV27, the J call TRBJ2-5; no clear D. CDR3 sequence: CASSHPMETQYF. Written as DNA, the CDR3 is TGTGCCAGCAGCCACCCTATGGAGACCCAGTACTTC.